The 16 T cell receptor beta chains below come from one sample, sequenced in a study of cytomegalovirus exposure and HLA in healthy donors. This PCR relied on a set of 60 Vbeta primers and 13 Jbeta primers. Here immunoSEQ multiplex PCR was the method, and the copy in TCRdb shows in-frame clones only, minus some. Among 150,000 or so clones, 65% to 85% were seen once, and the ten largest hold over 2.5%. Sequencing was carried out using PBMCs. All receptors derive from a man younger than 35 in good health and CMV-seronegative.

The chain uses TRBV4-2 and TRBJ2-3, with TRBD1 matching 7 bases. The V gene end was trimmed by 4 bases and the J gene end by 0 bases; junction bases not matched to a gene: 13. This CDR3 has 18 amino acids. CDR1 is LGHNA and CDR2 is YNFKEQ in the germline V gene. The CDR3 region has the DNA TGTGCCAGCAGCCTATTATTAGGACAGGCTTCTAGCACAGATACGCAGTATTTT. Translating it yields CASSLLLGQASSTDTQYF.

CDR3 in amino acids: CASSLSGTGFYRELFF. In DNA, the CDR3 is TGTGCCAGCAGCTTGTCTGGGACAGGGTTTTATAGGGAGCTGTTTTTT. The gene calls are TRBV5-6 and TRBJ2-2; TRBD1 agrees at 9 bases. Unmatched junction bases numbered 10, after V lost 1 base and J lost 9 bases. The CDR3 spans 16 residues. Germline CDR1 SGHDT, CDR2 YYEEEE.

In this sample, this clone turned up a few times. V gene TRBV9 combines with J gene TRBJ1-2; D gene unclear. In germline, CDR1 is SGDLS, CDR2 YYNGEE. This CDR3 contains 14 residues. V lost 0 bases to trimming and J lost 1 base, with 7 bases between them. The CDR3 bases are TGTGCCAGCAGCGTAGGTCAGTTTAACTATGGCTACACCTTC. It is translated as CASSVGQFNYGYTF.

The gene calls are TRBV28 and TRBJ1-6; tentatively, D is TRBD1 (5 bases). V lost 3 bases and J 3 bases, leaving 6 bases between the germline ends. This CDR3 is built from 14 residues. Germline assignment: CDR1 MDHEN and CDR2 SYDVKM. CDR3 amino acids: CASSFGGYNSPLHF. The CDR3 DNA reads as TGTGCCAGCAGTTTCGGGGGCTATAATTCACCCCTCCACTTT.

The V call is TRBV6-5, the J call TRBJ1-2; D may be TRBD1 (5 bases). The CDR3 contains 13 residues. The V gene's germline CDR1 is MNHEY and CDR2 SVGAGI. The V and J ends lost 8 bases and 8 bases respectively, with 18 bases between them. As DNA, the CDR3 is TGTGCCAGCGCGAACTACAGGTCCGGAGGCTACACCTTC. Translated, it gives CASANYRSGGYTF.

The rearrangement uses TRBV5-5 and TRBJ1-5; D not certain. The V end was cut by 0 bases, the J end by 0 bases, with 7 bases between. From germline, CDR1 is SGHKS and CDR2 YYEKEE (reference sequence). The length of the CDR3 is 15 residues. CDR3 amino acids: CASSLDSYSNQPQHF. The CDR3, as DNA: TGTGCCAGCAGCTTGGACAGTTATAGCAATCAGCCCCAGCATTTT.

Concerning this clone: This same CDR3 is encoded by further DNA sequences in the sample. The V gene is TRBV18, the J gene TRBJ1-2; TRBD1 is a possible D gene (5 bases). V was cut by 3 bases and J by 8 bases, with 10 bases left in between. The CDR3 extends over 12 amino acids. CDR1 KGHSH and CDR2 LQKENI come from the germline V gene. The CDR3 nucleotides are TGTGCCAGCTCACCGGGAGGGGAAGGCTACACCTTC. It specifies CASSPGGEGYTF.

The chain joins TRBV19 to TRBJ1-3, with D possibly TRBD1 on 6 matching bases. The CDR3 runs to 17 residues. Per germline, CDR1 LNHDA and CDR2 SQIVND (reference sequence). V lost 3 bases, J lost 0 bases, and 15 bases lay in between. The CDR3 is CASSILRGQSSGNTIYF. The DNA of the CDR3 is TGTGCCAGTAGTATCCTCAGGGGCCAAAGCTCTGGAAACACCATATATTTT.

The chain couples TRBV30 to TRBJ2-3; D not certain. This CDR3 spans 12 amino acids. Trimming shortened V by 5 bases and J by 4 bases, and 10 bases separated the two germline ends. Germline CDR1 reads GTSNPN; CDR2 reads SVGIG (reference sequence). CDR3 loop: CAWALAADTQYF. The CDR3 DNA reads TGTGCCTGGGCCTTAGCAGCAGATACGCAGTATTTT.

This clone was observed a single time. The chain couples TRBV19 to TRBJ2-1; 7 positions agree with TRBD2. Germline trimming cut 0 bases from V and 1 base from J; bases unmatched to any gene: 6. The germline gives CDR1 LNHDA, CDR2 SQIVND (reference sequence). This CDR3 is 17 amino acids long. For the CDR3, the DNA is TGTGCCAGTAGTATAGATGGGAGGGCTGGATCCTACAATGAGCAGTTCTTC. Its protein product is CASSIDGRAGSYNEQFF.

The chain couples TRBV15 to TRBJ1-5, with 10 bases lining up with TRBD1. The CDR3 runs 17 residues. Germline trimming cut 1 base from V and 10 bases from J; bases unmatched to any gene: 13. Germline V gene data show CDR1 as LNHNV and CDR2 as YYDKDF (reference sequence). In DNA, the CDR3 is TGTGCCACCAGCAGAGCAATGGGACAGGGGCACACCCGACCCCAGCATTTT. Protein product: CATSRAMGQGHTRPQHF.

The CDR3 loop reads CASSVTGQGSGNTIYF. CDR3 sequence (DNA): TGTGCCAGCAGCGTAACGGGACAGGGCTCTGGAAACACCATATATTTT. This chain joins TRBV9 and TRBJ1-3, with TRBD1 matching over 9 bases. V gave up 1 base and J gave up 0 bases; unmatched junction bases: 2. Germline CDR1 reads SGDLS; CDR2 reads YYNGEE. The CDR3 has 16 amino acids.

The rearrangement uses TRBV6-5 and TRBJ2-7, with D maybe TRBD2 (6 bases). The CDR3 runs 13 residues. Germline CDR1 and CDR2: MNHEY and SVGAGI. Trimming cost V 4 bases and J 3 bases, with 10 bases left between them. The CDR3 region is CASSSGENYEQYV. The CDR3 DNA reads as TGTGCCAGCAGTTCGGGGGAAAACTACGAGCAGTACGTC.

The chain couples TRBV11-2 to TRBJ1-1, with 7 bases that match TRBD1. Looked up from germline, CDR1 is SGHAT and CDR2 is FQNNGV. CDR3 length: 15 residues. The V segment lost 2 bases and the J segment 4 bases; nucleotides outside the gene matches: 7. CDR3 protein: CASSLMTGTSTEAFF. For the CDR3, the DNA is TGTGCCAGCAGCTTAATGACAGGGACGAGCACTGAAGCTTTCTTT.

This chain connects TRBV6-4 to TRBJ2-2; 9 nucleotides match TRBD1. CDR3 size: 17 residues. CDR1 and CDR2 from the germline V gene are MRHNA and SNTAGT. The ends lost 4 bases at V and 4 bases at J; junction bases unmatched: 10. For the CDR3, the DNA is TGTGCCAGCAGTGGGTACAACAGGGGGCCCAGCACCGGGGAGCTGTTTTTT. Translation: CASSGYNRGPSTGELFF.

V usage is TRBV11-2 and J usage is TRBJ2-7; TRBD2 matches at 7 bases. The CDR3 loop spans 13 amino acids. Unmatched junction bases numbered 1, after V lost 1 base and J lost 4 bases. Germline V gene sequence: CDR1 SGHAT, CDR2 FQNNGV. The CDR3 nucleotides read TGTGCCAGCAGCTTAGGGGGGGGGTACGAGCAGTACGTC. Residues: CASSLGGGYEQYV.